These 30 T cell receptor beta chains were all obtained from the same sample, sequenced in a study of cytomegalovirus exposure and HLA in healthy donors. Primers included in the PCR were 60 Vbeta and 13 Jbeta primers. The protocol was immunoSEQ multiplex PCR, while the TCRdb copy is restricted to in-frame clones and leaves out a portion. The sample includes approximately 190,000 clones, around three quarters of them seen just once. Sequenced sample: PBMCs. Every receptor here comes from a woman younger than 45 in good health and CMV-seronegative.

The table lists this clone with a few counts. This chain uses TRBV5-4 with TRBJ2-7; perhaps TRBD1 as D (6 bases). Per germline, CDR1 SGHNT and CDR2 YYREEE (reference sequence). Trimming shortened V by 4 bases and J by 4 bases, and 15 bases separated the two germline ends. The CDR3 has 14 residues. CDR3 DNA sequence: TGTGCCAGCAGCCCCGTCCACAGGGAGTACGAGCAGTACTTC. Amino acid sequence: CASSPVHREYEQYF.

The chain has TRBV5-5 and TRBJ2-1; 8 positions match TRBD2. The V gene end was trimmed by 7 bases and the J gene end by 6 bases; junction bases not matched to a gene: 9. The CDR3 loop spans 14 amino acids. CDR1 and CDR2 (germline): SGHKS, YYEKEE (reference sequence). Written as DNA, the CDR3 is TGTGCCAGCCGGGAGAGCGGGAGTTTCAATGAGCAGTTCTTC. Protein product: CASRESGSFNEQFF.

The chain links TRBV7-2 to TRBJ2-7; 8 bases align to TRBD1. V shed 5 bases and J 3 bases; nucleotides not matched to a gene: 12. Germline-derived CDR1 and CDR2 are SGHTA and FQGNSA. The CDR3 has 16 amino acids. Here the CDR3 reads CASSPGTGRTIYEQYF. As DNA, the CDR3 is TGTGCCAGCAGCCCTGGGACAGGCCGCACCATCTACGAGCAGTACTTC. Full variable domain (outside the CDR3, taken from reference TRBV7-2 and TRBJ2-7): GAGVSQSPSNKVTEKGKDVELRCDPISGHTALYWYRQSLGQGLEFLIYFQGNSAPDKSGLPSDRFSAERTGGSVSTLTIQRTQQEDSAVYLCASSPGTGRTIYEQYFGPGTRLTVT.

The chain recombines TRBV2 with TRBJ2-1; D possibly corresponds to TRBD1 (6 bases). Deletions cut 5 bases from V and 4 bases from J, with 12 bases between. Germline V gene sequence: CDR1 SNHLY, CDR2 FYNNEI. The CDR3 contains 14 residues. The DNA of the CDR3 is TGTGCCAGCAGTCCGGGGACACTATACAATGAGCAGTTCTTC. This sequence encodes CASSPGTLYNEQFF.

This chain joins TRBV20-1 and TRBJ2-1; D is possibly TRBD2 (5 bases). Germline V gene sequence: CDR1 DFQATT, CDR2 SNEGSKA (reference sequence). This CDR3 contains 11 residues. V gave up 4 bases and J gave up 10 bases, with 11 bases separating them. The CDR3 DNA sequence: TGCAGTGCTACCCATAGCGTGGAGCAGTTCTTC. Residues: CSATHSVEQFF.

CDR3 sequence: CASSEASGSYGYTF. CDR3 in DNA: TGTGCCAGCAGTGAAGCATCAGGGTCCTATGGCTACACCTTC. This sequence joins TRBV2 and TRBJ1-2; D may be TRBD1 (5 bases). CDR3 length equals 14 residues. Trimming removed 0 bases from V and 4 bases from J, with 9 bases in between. The germline gives CDR1 SNHLY, CDR2 FYNNEI.

This clone was detected a few times. The rearrangement joins TRBV5-6 to TRBJ2-2, with D perhaps TRBD1 (6 bases). This CDR3 region has 14 residues. Germline V gene lookup returns CDR1 SGHDT and CDR2 YYEEEE. V lost 4 bases and J lost 5, with 12 bases in between. The CDR3: CASSALGATGELFF. CDR3 nucleotide sequence: TGTGCCAGCAGCGCCTTGGGGGCGACCGGGGAGCTGTTTTTT.

The rearrangement links TRBV7-9 to TRBJ1-2, with 8 nucleotides matching TRBD1. Looked up from germline, CDR1 is SEHNR and CDR2 is FQNEAQ (reference sequence). V was pared by 4 bases and J by 4 bases, with 8 bases of the junction left unmatched. The CDR3 runs to 15 residues. CDR3 sequence: CASSSGQGPFYGYTF. DNA for the CDR3: TGTGCCAGCAGCTCTGGACAGGGCCCGTTCTATGGCTACACCTTC.

The CDR3 DNA reads TGTGCCAGCGGTAAGGCAGGCGGGTACGAGCAGTACTTC. Its protein product is CASGKAGGYEQYF. The rearrangement uses TRBV2 and TRBJ2-7; maybe TRBD2 (5 bases). The CDR3 is 13 amino acids. Germline loops: CDR1 SNHLY, CDR2 FYNNEI. V was pared by 8 bases and J by 4 bases, with 15 bases between.

The chain combines TRBV6-1 with TRBJ1-2; D is possibly TRBD1 (6 bases). V was pared by 6 bases and J by 2 bases, with 10 bases between. The CDR3 has 13 amino acids. CDR1 is MNHNS and CDR2 is SASEGT in the germline V gene. The CDR3 DNA reads as TGTGCCAGCAGGTTCGGACAGAACTATGGCTACACCTTC. Translating gives CASRFGQNYGYTF.

This chain links TRBV19 with TRBJ2-3, with D perhaps TRBD2 (6 bases). Germline V gene sequence: CDR1 LNHDA, CDR2 SQIVND (reference sequence). Trimming took off 3 bases at V and 1 base at J, with 11 bases between the two ends. The CDR3 is made up of 15 amino acids. The CDR3 coding sequence is TGTGCCAGTAGTATCGCCGGGAGACGCACAGATACGCAGTATTTT. This translates into CASSIAGRRTDTQYF. The full variable domain, rest sourced from reference TRBV19 and TRBJ2-3, is DGGITQSPKYLFRKEGQNVTLSCEQNLNHDAMYWYRQDPGQGLRLIYYSQIVNDFQKGDIAEGYSVSREKKESFPLTVTSAQKNPTAFYLCASSIAGRRTDTQYFGPGTRLTVL.

CDR3 sequence reads: CASSQRGGSYNEQFF. The DNA for the CDR3 is TGCGCCAGCAGCCAGCGGGGGGGCTCCTACAATGAGCAGTTCTTC. J is TRBJ2-1 and V is TRBV4-1; TRBD2 matches at 9 bases. V lost 3 bases and J lost 0; bases outside the gene matches: 0. CDR3 size: 15 residues. Germline V gives CDR1 MGHRA, CDR2 YSYEKL.

The chain combines TRBV4-2 with TRBJ1-1; tentative D call: TRBD1 (5 bases). Germline assignment: CDR1 LGHNA and CDR2 YNFKEQ. V was shortened by 4 bases and J by 0 bases, with 15 bases between the two germline ends. The length of the CDR3 is 16 residues. The CDR3 coding sequence is TGTGCCAGCAGCCGACCGCCGGACACTTTGAACACTGAAGCTTTCTTT. This sequence encodes CASSRPPDTLNTEAFF.

This clone was detected only a few times. This chain connects TRBV14 to TRBJ1-1, with 11 bases matching TRBD1. Germline loops: CDR1 SGHDN, CDR2 FVKESK. CDR3 length: 17 residues. The J segment lost 0 bases and the V segment lost 2 bases, leaving 5 bases of the junction unmatched. CDR3 DNA sequence: TGTGCCAGCAGCCAACTTGGACAGGGGGCCATGAACACTGAAGCTTTCTTT. Translating it yields CASSQLGQGAMNTEAFF.

The chain couples TRBV19 to TRBJ2-2, with TRBD1 matching 8 bases. The CDR3 sequence is 18 residues long. Germline CDR1 reads LNHDA; CDR2 reads SQIVND (reference sequence). V shed 6 bases, J shed 5 bases, and the junction held 17 bases outside the gene matches. CDR3 sequence (DNA): TGTGCCAGTAGCCCAAAGGGGACAGGCCTTGCGAGAACCGGGGAGCTGTTTTTT. This encodes CASSPKGTGLARTGELFF.

The CDR3 nucleotides are TGTGCCAGCGGTAGAAGCCCCATCTGGGACGGGAGAGAGACCCAGTACTTC. This codes for CASGRSPIWDGRETQYF. The V gene is TRBV6-4, the J gene TRBJ2-5, with D tentatively TRBD2 (6 bases). The CDR3 extends over 17 amino acids. Deletions cut 8 bases from V and 4 bases from J, with 26 bases between. In germline, CDR1 is MRHNA, CDR2 SNTAGT.

The J gene is TRBJ2-1, the V gene TRBV19; D possibly corresponds to TRBD1 (5 bases). This CDR3 is 13 amino acids long. Germline V lookup: CDR1 LNHDA, CDR2 SQIVND (reference sequence). The CDR3 DNA reads as TGTGCAGTAGGGGTCGACTCCTACAATGAGCAGTTCTTC. Its translation: CAVGVDSYNEQFF.

The V call is TRBV29-1, the J call TRBJ2-7; possible D gene TRBD2, 5 bases. The germline V and J ends were trimmed by 6 bases and 6 bases, with 18 bases remaining between them. Germline V gives CDR1 SQVTM, CDR2 ANQGSEA. CDR3 size: 13 residues. The CDR3 DNA follows: TGCAGCGTACTAGGAATGGACCCTCGCGAGCAGTACTTC. Protein: CSVLGMDPREQYF.

The chain links TRBV5-6 to TRBJ2-7; 10 bases map to TRBD1. Germline V gives CDR1 SGHDT, CDR2 YYEEEE. Trimming cost V 4 bases and J 2 bases; bases outside gene matches: 6. The CDR3 runs to 15 residues. This chain's CDR3 is CASSPGTGVTYEQYF. CDR3 nucleotide sequence: TGTGCCAGCAGCCCCGGGACAGGGGTAACCTACGAGCAGTACTTC. Full variable domain (missing parts from reference TRBV5-6 and TRBJ2-7): DAGVTQSPTHLIKTRGQQVTLRCSPKSGHDTVSWYQQALGQGPQFIFQYYEEEERQRGNFPDRFSGHQFPNYSSELNVNALLLGDSALYLCASSPGTGVTYEQYFGPGTRLTVT.

The chain joins TRBV4-3 to TRBJ2-1; possible D gene TRBD2, 5 bases. Germline V gene data show CDR1 as LGHNA and CDR2 as YSLEER. V lost 4 bases and J 4 bases, leaving 20 bases between the germline ends. The CDR3 runs 17 residues. The CDR3 DNA sequence: TGCGCCAGCAGCCTCCAGGCAGGAGGAAATTTATACAATGAGCAGTTCTTC. This sequence encodes CASSLQAGGNLYNEQFF.

This clone was recorded a few times. V usage is TRBV29-1 and J usage is TRBJ2-2; 8 bases match TRBD1. The CDR3 runs 13 residues. V gave up 4 bases and J gave up 7 bases; unmatched junction bases: 5. Germline V gives CDR1 SQVTM, CDR2 ANQGSEA. The chain's CDR3 is CSVVQGAGGELFF. The CDR3 DNA sequence: TGCAGCGTTGTTCAGGGGGCGGGCGGGGAGCTGTTTTTT.

The chain has TRBV4-2 and TRBJ2-7; the D gene is possibly TRBD2 (6 bases). Germline CDR1 is LGHNA and CDR2 is YNFKEQ. Trimming shortened V by 5 bases and J by 2 bases, and 13 bases separated the two germline ends. CDR3 size: 14 residues. The CDR3 reads CASSDRDSTYEQYF. DNA for the CDR3: TGTGCCAGCAGCGACCGGGACTCCACCTACGAGCAGTACTTC.

The chain combines TRBV9 with TRBJ2-2; D is unclear. The germline CDR1 and CDR2 sequences are SGDLS and YYNGEE. This CDR3 spans 14 amino acids. V lost 2 bases and J 4 bases, leaving 9 bases between the germline ends. CDR3 nucleotide sequence: TGTGCCAGCAGCGTGAGAGTCGGCACCGGGGAGCTGTTTTTT. It encodes CASSVRVGTGELFF.

This clone came up a few times. The chain carries TRBV18 and TRBJ1-1; D is possibly TRBD1 (5 bases). The CDR3 has 15 residues. Trimming removed 0 bases at V and 3 bases at J, with 11 bases between. CDR1 is KGHSH, CDR2 LQKENI, per germline. For the CDR3, the DNA is TGTGCCAGCTCACCACCGGGGACTTGGGACACTGAAGCTTTCTTT. Translating gives CASSPPGTWDTEAFF.

The chain combines TRBV30 with TRBJ1-1; tentatively, D is TRBD1 (6 bases). V dropped 8 bases and J dropped 3 bases, with 10 bases sitting between them. From germline, CDR1 is GTSNPN and CDR2 SVGIG (reference sequence). The CDR3 sequence is 11 residues long. The CDR3 coding sequence is TGTGCCGGGGACACCTACACTGAAGCTTTCTTT. It is translated as CAGDTYTEAFF.

The chain employs TRBV5-1 and TRBJ1-1; no definite D call. Germline CDR1 reads SGHRS; CDR2 reads YFSETQ. This CDR3 spans 13 amino acids. V lost 0 bases, J lost 1 base, and 4 bases lay in between. The DNA of the CDR3 is TGCGCCAGCAGCTTGGCCTCGAACACTGAAGCTTTCTTT. Encoded protein: CASSLASNTEAFF.

The DNA of the CDR3 is TGCGCCAGCAGCCAACAACAGGGATTTGGCGCAGATACGCAGTATTTT. It specifies CASSQQQGFGADTQYF. The chain links TRBV4-3 to TRBJ2-3; D might be TRBD1 (6 bases). Trimming removed 2 bases at V and 4 bases at J, with 16 bases between. Germline V gene lookup returns CDR1 LGHNA and CDR2 YSLEER. There are 16 residues in the CDR3.

The V and J genes are TRBV28 and TRBJ1-4, with D uncertain. Trimming took 2 bases from V and 0 from J, leaving 7 bases between them. The CDR3 runs to 15 residues. Germline-derived CDR1 and CDR2 are MDHEN and SYDVKM. Here the CDR3 DNA reads TGTGCCAGCAGTTTAGGCGGAACAACTAATGAAAAACTGTTTTTT. Its translation: CASSLGGTTNEKLFF.

J is TRBJ2-2 and V is TRBV4-1; 9 nucleotides agree with TRBD1. Germline loops: CDR1 MGHRA, CDR2 YSYEKL. The CDR3 loop spans 19 amino acids. With 1 base clipped from V and 6 bases from J, the junction kept 15 bases outside the gene matches. CDR3 sequence (DNA): TGCGCCAGCAGCCAAGCCGCCCTCCGGGACAGGGTTTTAGCCGGGGAGCTGTTTTTT. Protein sequence: CASSQAALRDRVLAGELFF.

The V call is TRBV6-1, the J call TRBJ2-1, with a weak D call TRBD1 (6 bases). Germline V gene sequence: CDR1 MNHNS, CDR2 SASEGT. V was cut by 8 bases and J by 5 bases, with 13 bases left in between. This CDR3 region has 13 residues. The CDR3 nucleotides are TGTGCCAGCGCCGGGACAATCGACAATGAGCAGTTCTTC. It is translated as CASAGTIDNEQFF.